The present entry profiles one T cell receptor beta chain with its context. Its recognized antigen is unknown. No base-level quality is on record; no much larger clone is a single base apart. This sample stems from a study of cytomegalovirus exposure and HLA in healthy donors (TCRdb year 2017). For the wider study: According to a later analysis, the 110 or so validation repertoires were produced on the same platform as the 666 repertoires of the first cohort. Along with the roughly 670-subject first cohort, a separate validation cohort of around 120 different subjects was used. To predict cytomegalovirus infection status, the study combined high-throughput TCR immunosequencing, statistical association of individual TCRs with disease status, and machine learning. The study aimed to test whether cataloging public T cell receptors could reveal signatures of past pathogen exposure. Overall study outcomes, separate from this receptor: While some public TCRs were present in many individuals, most TCR sequences turned up only very rarely across donors. The classifier was reported to diagnose cytomegalovirus status with high specificity and sensitivity in both the original cohort and the validation cohort. In the study, approximately 160 TCR beta chains were listed as associated with cytomegalovirus. The validation cohort had no HLA typing available for a later analysis, so co-occurrence within that cohort was assessed over all 130 or so repertoires. Of the cluster scores, 85% to 95% were above 0 in a later analysis, which found that TCRs clustered in the first cohort also tended to co-occur in the 120 validation repertoires. The authors suggested that the approach could potentially be extended to other disease states and immunological phenotypes. In vitro tests confirmed that a few of the cytomegalovirus-associated TCR beta chains recognize cytomegalovirus antigens.

Receptor libraries were prepared by the immunoSEQ multiplex PCR assay. On the authors' methods: A statistical classification framework was developed to diagnose cytomegalovirus status using the catalog of TCR beta chain sequences. TCRdb carries this immuneACCESS record with in-frame sequences only. Its versions omit some clonotypes, under half of them owing to an unresolved V gene in the studies checked, with the rest unexplained. V and J calls and clone size are given by that table; D and trimming were obtained from the DNA. In this sample the table shows some 180,000 clones, about 81% of which occur a single time. The ten largest clones represent 0.95% to 1.5% of the sample. Per the germline V gene (reference sequence), SEHNR is the CDR1 and FQNEAQ is the CDR2. The CDR3 has 16 amino acids, counting the end cysteine and phenylalanine. Kept here is only the CDR3 DNA, which spans 48 bases and is read in frame from base 1. The germline V and J ends show losses of 4 bases and 3 bases respectively, and no gene match explains 9 bases of the junction.

The donors were included in the validation cohort of roughly 130 subjects, a group kept apart from the approximately 690-subject first cohort. Material for sequencing was PBMCs. The TCR sequence derives from a woman between 25 and 40 years old in good health and CMV-seronegative. Here the chain combines TRBV7-9 and TRBJ1-1, and TRBD1 aligns with 9 junction nucleotides. The DNA sequence is given as TGTGCCAGCAGCTGGCCCCGACAGGGGGTGGACACTGAAGCTTTCTTT. This is translated as CASSWPRQGVDTEAFF. The CDR3 plus the reference TRBV7-9 and TRBJ1-1 genes for the other parts give the full variable domain: DTGVSQNPRHKITKRGQNVTFRCDPISEHNRLYWYRQTLGQGPEFLTYFQNEAQLEKSRLLSDRFSAERPKGSFSTLEIQRTEQGDSAMYLCASSWPRQGVDTEAFFGQGTRLTVV.